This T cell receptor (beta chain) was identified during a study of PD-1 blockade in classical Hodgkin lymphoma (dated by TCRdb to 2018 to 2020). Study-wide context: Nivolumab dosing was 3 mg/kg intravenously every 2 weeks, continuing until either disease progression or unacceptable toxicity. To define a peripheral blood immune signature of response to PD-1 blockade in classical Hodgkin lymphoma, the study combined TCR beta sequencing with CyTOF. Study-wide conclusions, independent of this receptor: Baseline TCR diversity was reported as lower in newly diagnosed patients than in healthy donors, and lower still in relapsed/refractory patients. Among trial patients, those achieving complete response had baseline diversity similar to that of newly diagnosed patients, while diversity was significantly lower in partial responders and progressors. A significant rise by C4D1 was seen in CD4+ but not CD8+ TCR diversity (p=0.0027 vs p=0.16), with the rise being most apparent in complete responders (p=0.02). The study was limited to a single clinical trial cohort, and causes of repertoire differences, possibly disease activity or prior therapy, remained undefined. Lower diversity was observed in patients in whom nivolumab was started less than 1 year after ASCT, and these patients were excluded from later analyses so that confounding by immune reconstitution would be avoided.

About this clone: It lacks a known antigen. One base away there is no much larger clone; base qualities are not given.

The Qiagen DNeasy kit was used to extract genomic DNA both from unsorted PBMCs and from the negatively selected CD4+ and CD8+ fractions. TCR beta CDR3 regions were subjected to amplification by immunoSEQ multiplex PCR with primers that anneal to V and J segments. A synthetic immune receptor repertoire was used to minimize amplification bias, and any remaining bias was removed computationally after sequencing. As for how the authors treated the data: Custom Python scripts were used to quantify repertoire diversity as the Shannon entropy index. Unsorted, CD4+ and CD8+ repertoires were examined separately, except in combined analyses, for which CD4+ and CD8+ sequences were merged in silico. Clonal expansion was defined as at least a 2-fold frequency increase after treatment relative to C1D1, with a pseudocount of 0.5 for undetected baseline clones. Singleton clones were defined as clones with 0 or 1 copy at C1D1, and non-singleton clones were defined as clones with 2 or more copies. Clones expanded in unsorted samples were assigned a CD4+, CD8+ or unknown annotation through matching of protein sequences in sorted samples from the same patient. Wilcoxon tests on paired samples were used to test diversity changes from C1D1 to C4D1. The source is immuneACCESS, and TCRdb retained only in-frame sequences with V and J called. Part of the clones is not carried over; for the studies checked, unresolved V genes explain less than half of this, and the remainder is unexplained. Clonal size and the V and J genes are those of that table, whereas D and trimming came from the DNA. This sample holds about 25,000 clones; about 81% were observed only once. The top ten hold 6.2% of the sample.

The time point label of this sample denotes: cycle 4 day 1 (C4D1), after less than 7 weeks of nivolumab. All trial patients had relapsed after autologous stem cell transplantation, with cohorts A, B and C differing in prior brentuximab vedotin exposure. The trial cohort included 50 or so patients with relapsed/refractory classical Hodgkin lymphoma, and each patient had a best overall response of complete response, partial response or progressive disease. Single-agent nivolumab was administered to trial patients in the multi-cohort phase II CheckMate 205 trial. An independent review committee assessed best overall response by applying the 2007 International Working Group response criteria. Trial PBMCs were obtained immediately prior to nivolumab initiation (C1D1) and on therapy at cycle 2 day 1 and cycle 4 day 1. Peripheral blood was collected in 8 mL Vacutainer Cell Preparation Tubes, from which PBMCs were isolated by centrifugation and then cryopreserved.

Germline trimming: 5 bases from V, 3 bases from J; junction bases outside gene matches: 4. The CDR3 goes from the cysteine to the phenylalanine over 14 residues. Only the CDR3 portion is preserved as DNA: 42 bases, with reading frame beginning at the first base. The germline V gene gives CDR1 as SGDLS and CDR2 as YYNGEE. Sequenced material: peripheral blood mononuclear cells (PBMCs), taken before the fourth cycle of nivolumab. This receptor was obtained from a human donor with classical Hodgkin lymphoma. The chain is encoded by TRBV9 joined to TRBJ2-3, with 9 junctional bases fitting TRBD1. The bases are TGTGCCAGCAGTGAGGACAGGGGAACAGATACGCAGTATTTT. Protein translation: CASSEDRGTDTQYF.